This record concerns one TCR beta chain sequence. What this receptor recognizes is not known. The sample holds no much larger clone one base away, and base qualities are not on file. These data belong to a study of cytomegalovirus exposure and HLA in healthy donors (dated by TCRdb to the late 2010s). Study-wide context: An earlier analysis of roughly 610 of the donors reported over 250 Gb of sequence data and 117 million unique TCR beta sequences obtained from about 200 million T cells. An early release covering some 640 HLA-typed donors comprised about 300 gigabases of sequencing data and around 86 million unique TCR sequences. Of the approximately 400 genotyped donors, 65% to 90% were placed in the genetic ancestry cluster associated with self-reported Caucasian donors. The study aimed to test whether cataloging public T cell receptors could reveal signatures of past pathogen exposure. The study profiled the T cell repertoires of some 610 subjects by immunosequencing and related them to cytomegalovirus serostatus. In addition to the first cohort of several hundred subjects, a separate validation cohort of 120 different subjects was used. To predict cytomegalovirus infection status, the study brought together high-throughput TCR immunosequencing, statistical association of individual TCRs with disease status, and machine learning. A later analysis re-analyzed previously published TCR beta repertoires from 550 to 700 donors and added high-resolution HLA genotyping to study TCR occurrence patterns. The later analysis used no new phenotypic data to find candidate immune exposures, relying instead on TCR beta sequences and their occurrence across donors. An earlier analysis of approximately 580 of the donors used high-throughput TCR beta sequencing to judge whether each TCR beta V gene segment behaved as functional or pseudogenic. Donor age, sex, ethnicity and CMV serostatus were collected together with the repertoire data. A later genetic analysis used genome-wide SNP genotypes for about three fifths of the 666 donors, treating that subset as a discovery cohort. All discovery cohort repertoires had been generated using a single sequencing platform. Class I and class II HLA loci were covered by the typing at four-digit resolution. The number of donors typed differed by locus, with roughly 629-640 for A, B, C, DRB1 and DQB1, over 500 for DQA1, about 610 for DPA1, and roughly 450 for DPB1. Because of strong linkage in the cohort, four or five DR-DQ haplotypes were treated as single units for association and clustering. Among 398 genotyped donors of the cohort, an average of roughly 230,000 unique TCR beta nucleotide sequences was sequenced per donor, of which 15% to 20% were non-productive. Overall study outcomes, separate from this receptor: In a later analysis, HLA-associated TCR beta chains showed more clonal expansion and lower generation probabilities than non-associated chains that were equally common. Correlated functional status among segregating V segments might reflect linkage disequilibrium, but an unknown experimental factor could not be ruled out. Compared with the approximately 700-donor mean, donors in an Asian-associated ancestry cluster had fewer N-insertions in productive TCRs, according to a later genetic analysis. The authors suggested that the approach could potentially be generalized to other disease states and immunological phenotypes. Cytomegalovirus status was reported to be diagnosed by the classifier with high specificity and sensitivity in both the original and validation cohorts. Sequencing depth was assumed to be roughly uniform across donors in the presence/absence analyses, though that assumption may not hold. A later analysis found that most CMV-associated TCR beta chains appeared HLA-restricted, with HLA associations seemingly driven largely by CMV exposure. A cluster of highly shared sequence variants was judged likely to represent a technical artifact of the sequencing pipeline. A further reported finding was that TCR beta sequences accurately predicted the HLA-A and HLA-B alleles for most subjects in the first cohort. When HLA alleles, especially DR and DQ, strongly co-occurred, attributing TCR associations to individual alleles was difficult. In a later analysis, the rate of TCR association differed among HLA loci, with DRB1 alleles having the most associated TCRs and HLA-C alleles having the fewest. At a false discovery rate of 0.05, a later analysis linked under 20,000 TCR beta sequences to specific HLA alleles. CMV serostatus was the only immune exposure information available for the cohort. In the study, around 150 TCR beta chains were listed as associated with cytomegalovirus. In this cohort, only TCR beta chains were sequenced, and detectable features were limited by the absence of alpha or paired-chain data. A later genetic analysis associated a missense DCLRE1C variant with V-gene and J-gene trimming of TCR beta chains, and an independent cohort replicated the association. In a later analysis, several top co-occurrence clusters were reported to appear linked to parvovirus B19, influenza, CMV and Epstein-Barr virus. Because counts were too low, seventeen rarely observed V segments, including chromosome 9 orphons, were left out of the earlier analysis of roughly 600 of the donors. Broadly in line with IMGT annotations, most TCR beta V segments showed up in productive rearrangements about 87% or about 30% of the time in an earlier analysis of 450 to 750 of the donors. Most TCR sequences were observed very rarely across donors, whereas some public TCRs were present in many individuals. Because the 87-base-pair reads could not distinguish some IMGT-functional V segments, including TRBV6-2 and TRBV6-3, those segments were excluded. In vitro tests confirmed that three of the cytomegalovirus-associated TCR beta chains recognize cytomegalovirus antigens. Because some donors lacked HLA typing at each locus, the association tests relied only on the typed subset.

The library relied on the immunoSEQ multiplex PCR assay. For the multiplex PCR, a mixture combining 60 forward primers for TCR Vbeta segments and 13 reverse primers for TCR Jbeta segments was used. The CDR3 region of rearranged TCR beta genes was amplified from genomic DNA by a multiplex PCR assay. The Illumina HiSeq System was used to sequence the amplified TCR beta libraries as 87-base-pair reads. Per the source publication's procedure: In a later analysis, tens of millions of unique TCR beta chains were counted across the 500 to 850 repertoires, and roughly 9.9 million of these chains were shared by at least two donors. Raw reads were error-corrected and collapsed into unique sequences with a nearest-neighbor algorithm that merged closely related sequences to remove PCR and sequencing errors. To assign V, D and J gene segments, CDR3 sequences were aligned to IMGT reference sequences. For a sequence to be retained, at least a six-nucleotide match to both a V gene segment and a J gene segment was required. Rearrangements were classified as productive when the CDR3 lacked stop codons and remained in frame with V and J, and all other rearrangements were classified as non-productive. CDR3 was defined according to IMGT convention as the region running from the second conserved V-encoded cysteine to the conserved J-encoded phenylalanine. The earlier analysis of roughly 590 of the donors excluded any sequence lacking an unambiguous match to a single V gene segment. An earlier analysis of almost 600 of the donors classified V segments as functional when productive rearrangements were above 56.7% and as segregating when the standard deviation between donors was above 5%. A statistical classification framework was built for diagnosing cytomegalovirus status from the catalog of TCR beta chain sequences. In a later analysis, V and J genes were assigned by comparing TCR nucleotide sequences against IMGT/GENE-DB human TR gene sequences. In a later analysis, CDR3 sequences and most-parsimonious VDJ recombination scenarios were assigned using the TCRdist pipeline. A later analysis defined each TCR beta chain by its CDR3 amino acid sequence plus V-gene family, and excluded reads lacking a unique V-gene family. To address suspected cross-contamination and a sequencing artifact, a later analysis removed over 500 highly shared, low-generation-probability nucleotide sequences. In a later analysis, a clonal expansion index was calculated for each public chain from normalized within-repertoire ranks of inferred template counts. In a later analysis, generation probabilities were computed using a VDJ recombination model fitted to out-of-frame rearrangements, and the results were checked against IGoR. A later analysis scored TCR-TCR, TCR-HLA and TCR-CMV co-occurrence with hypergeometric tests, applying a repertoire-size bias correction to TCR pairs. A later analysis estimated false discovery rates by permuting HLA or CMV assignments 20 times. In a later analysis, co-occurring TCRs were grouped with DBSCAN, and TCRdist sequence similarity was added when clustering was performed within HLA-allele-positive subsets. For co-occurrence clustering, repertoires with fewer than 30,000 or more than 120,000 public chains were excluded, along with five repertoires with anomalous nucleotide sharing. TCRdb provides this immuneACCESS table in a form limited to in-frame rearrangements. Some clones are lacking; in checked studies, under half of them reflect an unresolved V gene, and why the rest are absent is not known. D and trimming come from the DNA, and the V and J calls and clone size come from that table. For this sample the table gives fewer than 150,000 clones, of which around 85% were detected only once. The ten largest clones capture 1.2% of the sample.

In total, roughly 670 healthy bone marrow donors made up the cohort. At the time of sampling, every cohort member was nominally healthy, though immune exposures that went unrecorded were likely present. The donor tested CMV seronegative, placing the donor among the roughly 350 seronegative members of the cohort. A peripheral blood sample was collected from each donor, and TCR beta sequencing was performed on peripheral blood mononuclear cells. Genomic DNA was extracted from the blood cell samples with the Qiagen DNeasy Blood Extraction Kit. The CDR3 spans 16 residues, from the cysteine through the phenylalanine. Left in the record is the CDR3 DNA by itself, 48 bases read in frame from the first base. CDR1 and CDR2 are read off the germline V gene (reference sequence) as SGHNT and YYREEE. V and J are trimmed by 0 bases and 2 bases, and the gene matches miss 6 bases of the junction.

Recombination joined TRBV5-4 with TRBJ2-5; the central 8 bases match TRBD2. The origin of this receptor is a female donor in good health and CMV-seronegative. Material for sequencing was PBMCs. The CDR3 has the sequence CASSLAAGGQQETQYF. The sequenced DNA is TGTGCCAGCAGCTTGGCGGCGGGAGGTCAGCAAGAGACCCAGTACTTC. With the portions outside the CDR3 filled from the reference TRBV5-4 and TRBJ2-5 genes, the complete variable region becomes ETGVTQSPTHLIKTRGQQVTLRCSSQSGHNTVSWYQQALGQGPQFIFQYYREEENGRGNFPPRFSGLQFPNYSSELNVNALELDDSALYLCASSLAAGGQQETQYFGPGTRLLVL.